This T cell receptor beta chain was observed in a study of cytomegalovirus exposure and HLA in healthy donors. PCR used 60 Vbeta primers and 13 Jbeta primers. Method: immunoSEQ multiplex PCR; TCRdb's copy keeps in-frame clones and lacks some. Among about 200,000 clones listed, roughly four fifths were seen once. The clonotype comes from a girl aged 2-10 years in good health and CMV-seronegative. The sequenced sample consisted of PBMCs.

The CDR3 is CASSPGSASTEAFF. In nucleotides, the CDR3 is TGTGCCAGCAGCCCTGGGTCAGCGTCCACTGAAGCTTTCTTT. V is TRBV11-3 and J is TRBJ1-1; D not resolved. V lost 5 bases and J 4 bases, leaving 14 bases between the germline ends. The CDR3 has 14 residues. Germline lookup yields CDR1 SGHNT and CDR2 YENEEA.